The 4 T cell receptor beta chains presented below share a single source sample, sequenced in a study of Tregs in tolerant kidney transplant recipients. The nonmyeloablative bone marrow transplants came from related graft donors, with transient mixed chimerism. Using immunoSEQ multiplex PCR, the repertoire was profiled, and TCRdb retains in-frame clones only, with some absent. Recorded here are about 11,000 clones; the top ten clones represent 20% to 30%. The specimen was CD8+ T cells from blood (PBMCs), collected 24 months after the transplant. The receptors come from a human patient who received a combined kidney and bone marrow transplant. Some of the T cells may derive from the graft donor.

For this clone: The read terminates 3 residues ahead of where the CDR3 ends, so the germline J gene completes it. The chain has TRBV10-1 and TRBJ2-7; tentatively, D is TRBD2 (5 bases). From germline, CDR1 is WNHNN and CDR2 SYGVQD (reference sequence). V was pared by 0 bases and J by 0 bases, with 9 bases between. The CDR3 contains 15 residues. The CDR3 spells CASSESRGSSYEQYF. CDR3 DNA, as far as it was read: TGCGCCAGCAGTGAGTCTCGGGGAAGCTCCTACGAG.

As concerns this clone: The read ends 3 residues early relative to the CDR3; the germline J gene fills the gap. V is TRBV28 and J is TRBJ2-1, with 8 bases identical to TRBD2. Germline V lookup: CDR1 MDHEN, CDR2 SYDVKM. Trimming removed 2 bases from V and 8 bases from J; junction bases left unmatched: 8. The CDR3 contains 15 residues. The CDR3 bases that were read are TGTGCCAGCAGTTTAGGAGCGGGAGCTAGCGATGAG. This gives the protein CASSLGAGASDE. From start to end, the CDR3 is CASSLGAGASDEQFF.

As for this clone: The read is 3 residues too short to cover the CDR3 end, so that end is filled in from the germline J gene. The chain links TRBV19 to TRBJ2-7; possibly TRBD2 for D (6 bases). The germline V gene encodes CDR1 LNHDA and CDR2 SQIVND (reference sequence). Trimming took 5 bases from V and 3 from J, leaving 20 bases between them. The CDR3 is made up of 16 amino acids. The CDR3 DNA, read in part, is TGTGCCAGTAGTCTTACCGGGGGTTCCTTCATCTACGAG. Translation: CASSLTGGSFIYE. The full CDR3 reads CASSLTGGSFIYEQYF.

This clone is labeled medium-sized based on frequency. The CDR3 protein is CASSLRLEGNYGYTF. Incomplete CDR3 DNA: TGTGCCAGCAGCTTACGCCTCGAGGGGAACTATGGC. The genes are TRBV13 and TRBJ1-2; a possible D gene is TRBD1 (5 bases). The missing CDR3 end, 3 residues past where the read stops, is filled in from the germline J gene. In germline, CDR1 is PRHDT, CDR2 FYEKMQ (reference sequence). This CDR3 spans 15 amino acids. V lost 2 bases, J lost 2 bases, and 12 bases lay in between. The variable domain in full, completed from reference TRBV13 and TRBJ1-2, reads AAGVIQSPRHLIKEKRETATLKCYPIPRHDTVYWYQQGPGQDPQFLISFYEKMQSDKGSIPDRFSAQQFSDYHSELNMSSLELGDSALYFCASSLRLEGNYGYTFGSGTRLTVV.